These T cell receptor beta chains were read from a single sample in a study of radiotherapy plus CTLA-4 blockade in lung cancer. TCRdb keeps only in-frame clones here, not all; method: immunoSEQ multiplex PCR. The sample records about 100,000 clones, 83% being singletons. Sequencing was performed on peripheral blood, taken from a patient treated with radiotherapy plus ipilimumab. Every receptor here comes from a human donor with non-small cell lung cancer who had stable disease on radiotherapy plus ipilimumab. The CDR3 runs from the conserved cysteine through the conserved F or W. For some rows the clone size is stated as once, few or many, or as a class when expanded; others skip it.

J,V,size,length,CDR3
TRBJ2-1,TRBV7-8,NA,17,CASSLGLLGGRFDEQFF
TRBJ1-1,TRBV28,NA,14,CAAAQAPIGTEAFF
TRBJ1-5,TRBV12-5,NA,20,CASGLVHGTGGIKDNQPQHF
TRBJ2-7,TRBV6-1,NA,13,CASSRTESYEQYF
TRBJ1-6,TRBV6-5,few,15,CASSYGGARGSPLHF
TRBJ1-1,TRBV7-2,NA,18,CASSDRDRGRLGDTEAFF
TRBJ2-5,TRBV5-1,NA,15,CASSLVGRGVEPQYF
TRBJ2-4,TRBV4-1,NA,18,CASSQGRTSGGAKNIQYF
TRBJ1-2,TRBV5-6,NA,11,CASSLNYGYTF
TRBJ1-2,TRBV7-9,NA,15,CASSLHIAGDYGYTF
TRBJ2-1,TRBV7-8,NA,14,CASSSGTGYNEQFF
TRBJ1-1,TRBV11-1,few,14,CASSSRTGNTEAFF
TRBJ2-3,TRBV7-3,NA,14,CASSPDRSTDTQYF
TRBJ1-4,TRBV28,few,13,CATFKDGNEKLFF
TRBJ1-1,TRBV29-1,NA,13,CSVEGQMNTEAFF
TRBJ2-1,TRBV29-1,NA,16,CSVEAGQGVDYNEQFF
TRBJ1-1,TRBV5-1,NA,15,CASSISTGGVTEAFF
TRBJ2-2,TRBV4-1,NA,17,CASSQDLAGGQTGELFF
TRBJ1-5,TRBV5-6,NA,14,CASSLGGGNQPQHF
TRBJ1-5,TRBV2,few,15,CASRMTGFANQPQHF
TRBJ1-1,TRBV27,NA,16,CASTFRYDGAGTEAFF
TRBJ2-1,TRBV9,NA,16,CASSVIWTSGYNEQFF
TRBJ2-1,TRBV19,NA,14,CASSPIQGIDEQFF
TRBJ2-7,TRBV6-1,NA,15,CASSGTDRGSYEQYF
TRBJ2-6,TRBV25-1,few,16,CASRGHLSSGANVLTF